One T cell receptor (beta chain) is described in this entry. Seattle's cohort entered during active infection and was followed longitudinally. The sample is drawn from a study of blood T cell repertoires in COVID-19. Overall study: Donors in the United States, Italy and Spain gave samples during acute or convalescent COVID-19.

Authors' data handling: Estimation of nucleated cell counts was performed using reference gene primer amplification. Some clones are missing from TCRdb's copy, which holds only in-frame ones; the method was immunoSEQ multiplex PCR. V and J calls and clone size come straight from that table; D and trimming were deduced from the DNA. The sample carries roughly 60,000 clones, approximately 88% recorded once. The CDR3 is made up of 16 amino acids. Germline CDR1 reads SGDLS; CDR2 reads YYNGEE. The V and J ends lost 4 bases and 1 base, in that order; junction bases with no gene match: 9. The clonotype was recovered from a young man with COVID-19, enrolled during active disease. The chain employs TRBV9 and TRBJ2-5; TRBD1 agrees at 8 bases. The sequencing input was peripheral blood. In DNA, the CDR3 is TGTGCCAGCAGCAGGGGGGACAGGAGGATCCAAGAGACCCAGTACTTC. Protein product: CASSRGDRRIQETQYF.